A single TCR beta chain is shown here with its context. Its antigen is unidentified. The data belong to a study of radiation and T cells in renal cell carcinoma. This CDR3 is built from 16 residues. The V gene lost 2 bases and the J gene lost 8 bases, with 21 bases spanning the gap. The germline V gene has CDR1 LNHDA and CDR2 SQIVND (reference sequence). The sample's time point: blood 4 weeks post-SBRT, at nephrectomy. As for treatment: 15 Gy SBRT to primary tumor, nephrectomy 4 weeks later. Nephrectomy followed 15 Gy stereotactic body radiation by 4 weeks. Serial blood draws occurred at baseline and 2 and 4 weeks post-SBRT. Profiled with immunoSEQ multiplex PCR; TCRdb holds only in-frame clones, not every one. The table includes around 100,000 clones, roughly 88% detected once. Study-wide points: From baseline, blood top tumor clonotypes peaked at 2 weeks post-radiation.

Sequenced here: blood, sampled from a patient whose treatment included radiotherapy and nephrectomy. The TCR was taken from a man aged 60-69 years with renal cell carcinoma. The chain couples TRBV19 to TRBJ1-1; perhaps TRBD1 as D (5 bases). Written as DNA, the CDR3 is TGTGCCAGTAGTATATCGGTGGGAGGGGTTTTGATGGAAGCTTTCTTT. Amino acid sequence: CASSISVGGVLMEAFF.